The clone carrying this T cell receptor beta chain was counted only a few times. V dropped 6 bases and J dropped 7 bases, with 7 bases sitting between them. CDR1 is MNHNS and CDR2 is SASEGT in the germline V gene. This CDR3 is built from 10 residues. The data stem from a study of cytomegalovirus exposure and HLA in healthy donors. The repertoire was sequenced with immunoSEQ multiplex PCR; TCRdb's copy has only in-frame clones and lacks some. The sample lists about 200,000 clones, about 81% occurring once. The sequence came from a woman aged 25 to 39 in good health and CMV-seronegative. Sequencing was carried out using PBMCs. J is TRBJ2-7 and V is TRBV6-1; D uncertain. CDR3 amino acids: CASRSVEQYF. CDR3 DNA sequence: TGTGCCAGCAGGTCCGTAGAGCAGTACTTC.